The rows below give T cell receptor beta chains drawn from one sample of a study of early T cells in non-severe SARS-CoV-2 infection. MiXCR was run by TCRdb on the 5' RACE reads, yielding one entry per CDR3 protein. The table records about 100,000 distinct CDR3 sequences, around 10% of them present only once. The specimen sequenced was whole blood. These receptors were taken from an adult who was a healthcare worker with PCR-confirmed SARS-CoV-2 infection or an uninfected control (not recorded which). Each CDR3 is given with its conserved first and last residue. The D gene is left open where the match is weak. Only part of the rows carry a size: once, few, many, or a class if the clone is expanded.

DNA | CDR3 | size | J | D | length | V
TGTGCCAGCAGCTACAGGACAACGAACACTGAAGCTTTCTTT | CASSYRTTNTEAFF | . | TRBJ1-1 | . | 14 | TRBV6-1
TGTGCCAGCAGCCCACTCGGGACAGGGGCTTTCACCGGGGAGCTGTTTTTT | CASSPLGTGAFTGELFF | . | TRBJ2-2 | TRBD1 | 17 | TRBV11-2
TGTGCCAGCAGCTTAACATCCAAGGCCTACGAGCAGTACTTC | CASSLTSKAYEQYF | . | TRBJ2-7 | . | 14 | TRBV7-8
TGTGCCAGCAGCTTAAGCGCGGAGACCCAGTACTTC | CASSLSAETQYF | few | TRBJ2-5 | . | 12 | TRBV11-3
TGTGCCTGGAGGGGAAACAGCTACGAGCAGTACTTC | CAWRGNSYEQYF | many | TRBJ2-7 | . | 12 | TRBV30
TGTGCCAGCAGCCAGGGACCGGGGACTCTGTTCTTC | CASSQGPGTLFF | many | TRBJ2-1 | . | 12 | TRBV11-2
TGTGCCAGCAGCTCCGAAGTGAAAGCTGAAGCTTTCTTT | CASSSEVKAEAFF | many | TRBJ1-1 | . | 13 | TRBV7-9
TGTGCCAGCAGCTTAGTTGCGGCTGAGCAGTTCTTC | CASSLVAAEQFF | many | TRBJ2-1 | . | 12 | TRBV11-2
TGTGCCAGCAGACAGATAATATCCTACGAGCAGTACTTC | CASRQIISYEQYF | few | TRBJ2-7 | . | 13 | TRBV2
TGCAGTGCATACAAAGGGGCGATCTACGAGCAGTACTTC | CSAYKGAIYEQYF | few | TRBJ2-7 | . | 13 | TRBV20-1
TGCAGTGCTAGAGATGCGACTAGCGGGAGAGATACGCAGTATTTT | CSARDATSGRDTQYF | many | TRBJ2-3 | TRBD2 | 15 | TRBV20-1
TGCAGCGGGGGTCTTTACAATGAGCAGTTCTTC | CSGGLYNEQFF | . | TRBJ2-1 | . | 11 | TRBV29-1
TGTGCCAGCAGCGTCCCGGTAGCGGGGGCCAGGGACATTCAGTACTTC | CASSVPVAGARDIQYF | few | TRBJ2-4 | TRBD2 | 16 | TRBV28
TGTGCCAGCAGCTTGAAGGGATTCCCTGAAGCTTTCTTT | CASSLKGFPEAFF | few | TRBJ1-1 | . | 13 | TRBV7-9
TGTGCCAGCAGCGAAAGTCTCCCCTCCTACAATGAGCAGTTCTTC | CASSESLPSYNEQFF | few | TRBJ2-1 | . | 15 | TRBV7-3
TGTGCCAGCACTTCCCCGGGACAGGGGGCCCTCGGCTACACCTTC | CASTSPGQGALGYTF | few | TRBJ1-2 | TRBD1 | 15 | TRBV28
TGCAGTGCCCCAACCCTTGGGCGGGAGCAGTTCTTC | CSAPTLGREQFF | many | TRBJ2-1 | . | 12 | TRBV20-1
TGTGCCAGCAGCCCCGGTTCGGGAATCTGGGGCACTGAAGCTTTCTTT | CASSPGSGIWGTEAFF | few | TRBJ1-1 | . | 16 | TRBV12-3/TRBV12-4
TGTGCCAGCATAATAAACACTGAAGCTTTCTTT | CASIINTEAFF | . | TRBJ1-1 | . | 11 | TRBV7-9
TGCGCCAGCAGCCAAGAATGGGGTTTGAACACTGAAGCTTTCTTT | CASSQEWGLNTEAFF | . | TRBJ1-1 | . | 15 | TRBV4-1
TGTGCCAGCAGCTTCGCAGGGGTGGAGGAAAAACTGTTTTTT | CASSFAGVEEKLFF | . | TRBJ1-4 | . | 14 | TRBV7-6
TGTGCCAGCAGTTTATCTTCGACAGGCCTTTATGGCTACACCTTC | CASSLSSTGLYGYTF | many | TRBJ1-2 | . | 15 | TRBV28
TGTGCCAGCAGCTTAATCACCGGGGAGCTGTTTTTT | CASSLITGELFF | few | TRBJ2-2 | . | 12 | TRBV11-2
TGTGCCAGCAGGCCGGGACAGCCCGAGACCCAGTACTTC | CASRPGQPETQYF | . | TRBJ2-5 | TRBD1 | 13 | TRBV6-5
TGTGCCAGCAGTGAATGGACAGGGCCTACCTACGAGCAGTACTTC | CASSEWTGPTYEQYF | few | TRBJ2-7 | TRBD1 | 15 | TRBV6-1
TGTGCCAGCAAGGGGCCAGTAGAGCCCCAGTTCTTC | CASKGPVEPQFF | few | TRBJ2-1 | . | 12 | TRBV27
TGTGCCAGTAGCCCCGGGACCGGCCCAAAACGGGGGTATGGCTACACCTTC | CASSPGTGPKRGYGYTF | . | TRBJ1-2 | . | 17 | TRBV19
TGCAGCGTTCTAGTCACTGAAGCTTTCTTT | CSVLVTEAFF | many | TRBJ1-1 | . | 10 | TRBV29-1
TGCGCCAGCAGCCAAGCTTCGGGCGAGCAGTACTTC | CASSQASGEQYF | many | TRBJ2-7 | . | 12 | TRBV4-1
TGTGCCAGCAGCCAAGATTTGAATTTCTACGAGCAGTACTTC | CASSQDLNFYEQYF | few | TRBJ2-7 | . | 14 | TRBV4-2
TGCAGTGCTGAACCCGGGACTAGAGGGGGGATTCAGTACTTC | CSAEPGTRGGIQYF | medium-sized | TRBJ2-4 | TRBD2 | 14 | TRBV20-1
TGTGCCAGTACGGGGACTAGCGGGACCGGGGAGCTGTTCTTT | CASTGTSGTGELFF | . | TRBJ2-2 | TRBD2 | 14 | TRBV7-9
TGTGCCAGTAGTAACAGCGGTCGGCTCGAGCAGTACTTC | CASSNSGRLEQYF | few | TRBJ2-7 | . | 13 | TRBV19
TGCAGCGTTGCCCCCCAGGACAGGACGAACACTGAAGCTTTCTTT | CSVAPQDRTNTEAFF | few | TRBJ1-1 | TRBD1 | 15 | TRBV29-1
TGCAGTGCTAGAGATCCACGAGGAGTCTACGAGCAGTACTTC | CSARDPRGVYEQYF | . | TRBJ2-7 | . | 14 | TRBV20-1
TGTGCCACCAGTGATTTCGGACAGGGCTTCTCCTACAATGAGCAGTTCTTC | CATSDFGQGFSYNEQFF | many | TRBJ2-1 | TRBD1 | 17 | TRBV24-1
TGTGCCAGCAGTTTAACCCGGACGGCAGGTCCCTACAATGAGCAGTTCTTC | CASSLTRTAGPYNEQFF | . | TRBJ2-1 | . | 17 | TRBV28
TGTGCCAGCAGCTCCTGGACAGGGGGGACTGAAGCTTTCTTT | CASSSWTGGTEAFF | . | TRBJ1-1 | TRBD1 | 14 | TRBV9
TGTGCCAGCAGCTTTGAGGGTGCTAACACCGGGGAGCTGTTTTTT | CASSFEGANTGELFF | . | TRBJ2-2 | . | 15 | TRBV5-4
TGTGCCAGCAGCACCAGGGCTTTCTCCACAGATACGCAGTATTTT | CASSTRAFSTDTQYF | . | TRBJ2-3 | . | 15 | TRBV9
TGTGCCAGCAGCGTAGACCCCTTGGGACAGGGGGCGAGTAACACTGAAGCTTTCTTT | CASSVDPLGQGASNTEAFF | few | TRBJ1-1 | TRBD1 | 19 | TRBV9
TGCGCCAGCAGCTACACAGGGGGAAGGAGTGAAGCTTTCTTT | CASSYTGGRSEAFF | many | TRBJ1-1 | TRBD1 | 14 | TRBV5-1
TGTGCCAGCAGCCAAAACCTGAATCTGTCACCCCTCCACTTT | CASSQNLNLSPLHF | many | TRBJ1-6 | . | 14 | TRBV3-1
TGTGCCAGCAGTTTATGCGGGGGGCAGGCTTGCTACGAGCAGTACTTC | CASSLCGGQACYEQYF | few | TRBJ2-7 | TRBD2 | 16 | TRBV12-3/TRBV12-4
TGTGCCAGCAGCCGAAGGGAGGGGAGGGACTATGGCTACACCTTC | CASSRREGRDYGYTF | many | TRBJ1-2 | . | 15 | TRBV7-9